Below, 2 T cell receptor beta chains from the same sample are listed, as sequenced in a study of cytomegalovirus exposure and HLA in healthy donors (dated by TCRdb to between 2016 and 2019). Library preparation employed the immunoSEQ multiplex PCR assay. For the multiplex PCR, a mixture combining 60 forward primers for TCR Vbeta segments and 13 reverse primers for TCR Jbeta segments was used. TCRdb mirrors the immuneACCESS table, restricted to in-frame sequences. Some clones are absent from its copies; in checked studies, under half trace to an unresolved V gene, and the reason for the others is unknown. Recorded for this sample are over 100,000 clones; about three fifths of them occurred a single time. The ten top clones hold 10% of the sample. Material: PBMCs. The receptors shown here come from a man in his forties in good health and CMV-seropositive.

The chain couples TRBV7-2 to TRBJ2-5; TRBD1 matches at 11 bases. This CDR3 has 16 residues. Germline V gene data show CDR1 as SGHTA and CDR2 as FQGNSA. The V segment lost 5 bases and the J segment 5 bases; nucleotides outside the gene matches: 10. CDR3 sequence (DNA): TGTGCCAGCAGCCCCCACGGACAGGGGGCGGGGGAGACCCAGTACTTC. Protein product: CASSPHGQGAGETQYF.

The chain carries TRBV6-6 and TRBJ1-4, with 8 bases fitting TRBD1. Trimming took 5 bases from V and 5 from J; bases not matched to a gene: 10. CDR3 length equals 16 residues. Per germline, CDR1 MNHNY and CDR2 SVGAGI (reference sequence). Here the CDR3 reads CASSLPRQGPNEKLFF. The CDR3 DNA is TGTGCCAGCAGTCTCCCGCGACAGGGGCCAAATGAAAAACTGTTTTTT.